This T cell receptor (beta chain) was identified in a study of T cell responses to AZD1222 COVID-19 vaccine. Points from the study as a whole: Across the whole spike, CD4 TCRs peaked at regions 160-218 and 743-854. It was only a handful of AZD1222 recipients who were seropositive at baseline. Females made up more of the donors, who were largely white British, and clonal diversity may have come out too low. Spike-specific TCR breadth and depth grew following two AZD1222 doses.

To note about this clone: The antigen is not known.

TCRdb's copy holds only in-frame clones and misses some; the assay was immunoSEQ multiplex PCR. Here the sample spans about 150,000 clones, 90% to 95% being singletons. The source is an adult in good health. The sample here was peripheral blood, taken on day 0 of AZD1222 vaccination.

In nucleotides, the CDR3 is TGTGCCAGCAGTGTGGACGGGACGAACACCGGGGAGCTGTTTTTT. Protein product: CASSVDGTNTGELFF. The chain combines TRBV2 with TRBJ2-2; possible D gene TRBD2, 5 bases. Germline assignment: CDR1 SNHLY and CDR2 FYNNEI. V dropped 4 bases and J dropped 0 bases, with 9 bases sitting between them. The CDR3 is 15 amino acids.